These T cell receptor beta chains were read from a single sample in a study of blood T cell repertoires in COVID-19. Sequenced by immunoSEQ multiplex PCR; TCRdb stores in-frame clones only, minus some. The table records about 390,000 clones, approximately 87% of them present only once. The specimen sequenced was PBMCs or T cells enriched from blood (not recorded which). These receptors all stem from a woman in her forties or fifties who had recovered from COVID-19. Each CDR3 is given with its conserved first and last residue. The order of the fields is CDR3 DNA, CDR3 protein, clone size, J gene, V gene, D gene. D genes are given only for firm matches. Expanded clones get a size class; other rows say once, few or many, or leave the size out.

cdr3_nt: TGCGCCAGCAGCCATATAGGGGGCGTTCAATACGAGCAGTACTTC
cdr3_aa: CASSHIGGVQYEQYF
clone_size: -
j_call: TRBJ2-7
v_call: TRBV4-1
d_call: TRBD1

cdr3_nt: TGTGCCAGCAGTTCCCCGCGAGGCACAGATACGCAGTATTTT
cdr3_aa: CASSSPRGTDTQYF
clone_size: -
j_call: TRBJ2-3
v_call: TRBV28
d_call: -

cdr3_nt: TGTGCCAGCAGCCCAGGGACAGTAACAACTAATGAAAAACTGTTTTTT
cdr3_aa: CASSPGTVTTNEKLFF
clone_size: -
j_call: TRBJ1-4
v_call: TRBV7-9
d_call: TRBD1

cdr3_nt: TGTGCCAGCTCACCTTGGCAAGGGGAGCTGTTTTTT
cdr3_aa: CASSPWQGELFF
clone_size: -
j_call: TRBJ2-2
v_call: TRBV18
d_call: -

cdr3_nt: TGCAGTTGGGGACAGGGGTACACTGAAGCTTTCTTT
cdr3_aa: CSWGQGYTEAFF
clone_size: once
j_call: TRBJ1-1
v_call: TRBV29-1
d_call: TRBD1

cdr3_nt: TGTGCCAGCAGCCAAGGACCGGGACAGGGGAAGGACTATGGCTACACCTTC
cdr3_aa: CASSQGPGQGKDYGYTF
clone_size: -
j_call: TRBJ1-2
v_call: TRBV3-1/TRBV3-2
d_call: TRBD1

cdr3_nt: TGTGCCTGGAGTGGCGGAGCGGACACCATATATTTT
cdr3_aa: CAWSGGADTIYF
clone_size: once
j_call: TRBJ1-3
v_call: TRBV30
d_call: -

cdr3_nt: TGTGCCAGTAGCGAGACAGGCGGCTATGGCTACACCTTC
cdr3_aa: CASSETGGYGYTF
clone_size: -
j_call: TRBJ1-2
v_call: TRBV6-5
d_call: -

cdr3_nt: TGCGCCAGCAGCCAAGATCCCAGGGGGCTCGGTGGCTACACCTTC
cdr3_aa: CASSQDPRGLGGYTF
clone_size: once
j_call: TRBJ1-2
v_call: TRBV4-1
d_call: TRBD1

cdr3_nt: TGTGCCAGTAGTATATTTTCGGGGGACAGCGGATATGGCTACACCTTC
cdr3_aa: CASSIFSGDSGYGYTF
clone_size: -
j_call: TRBJ1-2
v_call: TRBV19
d_call: TRBD1